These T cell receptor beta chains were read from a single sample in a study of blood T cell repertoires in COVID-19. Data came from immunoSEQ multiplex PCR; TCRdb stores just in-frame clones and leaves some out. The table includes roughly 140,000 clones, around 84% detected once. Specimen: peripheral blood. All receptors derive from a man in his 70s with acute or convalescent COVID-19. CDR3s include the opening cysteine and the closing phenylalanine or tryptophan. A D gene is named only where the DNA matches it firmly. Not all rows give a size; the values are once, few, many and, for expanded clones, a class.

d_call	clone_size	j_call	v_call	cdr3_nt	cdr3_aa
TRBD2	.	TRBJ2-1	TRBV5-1	TGCGCCAGCGGCGGCGCTAGCGGGGGTTCCTACAATGAGCAGTTCTTC	CASGGASGGSYNEQFF
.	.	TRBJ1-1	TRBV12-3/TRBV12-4	TGTGCCAGCAGTTTAGAGCCGAACACTGAAGCTTTCTTT	CASSLEPNTEAFF
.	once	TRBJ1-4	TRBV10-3	TGTGCCATCAGTGAGTCGAGCGGTACAACTAATGAAAAACTGTTTTTT	CAISESSGTTNEKLFF
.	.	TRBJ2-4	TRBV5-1	TGCGCCAGCAGCTTGGCGCAGGCTTTGGACATTCAGTACTTC	CASSLAQALDIQYF
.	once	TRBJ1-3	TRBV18	TGTGCCAGCTCACCGGCCCGCTCTGGAAACACCATATATTTT	CASSPARSGNTIYF
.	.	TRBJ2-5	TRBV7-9	TGTGCCAGCAGCTTAGGGGCGACGAGTCAAGAGACCCAGTACTTC	CASSLGATSQETQYF
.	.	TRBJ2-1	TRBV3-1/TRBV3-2	TGTGCCAGCAGCCAAGATCGGGGAGAGCAGTTCTTC	CASSQDRGEQFF
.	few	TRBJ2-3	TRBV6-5	TGTGCCAGCAGTCAACTAGCTCCCGGCACAGATACGCAGTATTTT	CASSQLAPGTDTQYF
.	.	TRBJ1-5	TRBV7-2	TGTGCCAGCAGCCCAGAGGTGGGTCAGCCCCAGCATTTT	CASSPEVGQPQHF
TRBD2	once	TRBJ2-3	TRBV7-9	TGTGCCAGCAGCTTAGCAGGGGCTAGCGGAGGCACAGATACGCAGTATTTT	CASSLAGASGGTDTQYF
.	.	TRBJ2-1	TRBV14	TGTGCCAGCAGCCCAACTAGCTCCTACAATGAGCAGTTCTTC	CASSPTSSYNEQFF
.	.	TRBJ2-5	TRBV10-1	TGCGCCAGCAGTGAGGCCACGGAAGAGACCCAGTACTTC	CASSEATEETQYF
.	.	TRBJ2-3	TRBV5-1	TGCGCCAGCAGGTCTTTAGTGGAGAGTCGCACAGATACGCAGTATTTT	CASRSLVESRTDTQYF
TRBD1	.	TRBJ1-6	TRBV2	TGTGCCAGCAGATCCGGGACAGCAAATAATTCACCCCTCCACTTT	CASRSGTANNSPLHF
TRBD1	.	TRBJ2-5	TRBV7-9	TGTGCCAGCGGGACAGGCAAACAAGAGACCCAGTACTTC	CASGTGKQETQYF
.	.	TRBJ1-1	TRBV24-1	TGTGCCACCAGTGGAGACACAAACACTGAAGCTTTCTTT	CATSGDTNTEAFF
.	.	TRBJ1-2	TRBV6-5	TGTGCCAGCAGTTACCGTGACGGGACTAACTATGGCTACACCTTC	CASSYRDGTNYGYTF
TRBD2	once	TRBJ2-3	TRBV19	TGTGCCAGTATGCGAGCGGGGGCCACAGATACGCAGTATTTT	CASMRAGATDTQYF
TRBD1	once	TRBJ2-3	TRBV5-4	TGTGCCAGCAGCTCGGACAGGGACCACACAGATACGCAGTATTTT	CASSSDRDHTDTQYF
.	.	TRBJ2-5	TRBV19	TGTGCCAGTAGTATGGCCCCCGGGTTGGAGACCCAGTACTTC	CASSMAPGLETQYF
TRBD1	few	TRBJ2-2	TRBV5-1	TGCGCCAGCAGCTTACTAGGGACAGGGGAGACCGGGGAGCTGTTTTTT	CASSLLGTGETGELFF
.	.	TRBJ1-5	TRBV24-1	TGTGCCACCAGTGACGGTGGTCGGGGAAGAAGCAATCAGCCCCAGCATTTT	CATSDGGRGRSNQPQHF
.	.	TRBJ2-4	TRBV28	TGTGCCAGCAAATCGGGCGGGTGGATAGCCAAAAACATTCAGTACTTC	CASKSGGWIAKNIQYF
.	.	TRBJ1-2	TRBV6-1	TGTGCCAGCAGTGAAGCGATGGAGACAGCTAACTATGGCTACACCTTC	CASSEAMETANYGYTF
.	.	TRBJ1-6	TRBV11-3	TGTGCCAGCAGCTTAACGGGGGACCTGCCACCCCTCCACTTT	CASSLTGDLPPLHF
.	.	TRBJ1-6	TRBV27	TGTGCCAGCAGTCCACCGGGCGACCTGGACTTCAATTCACCCCTCCACTTT	CASSPPGDLDFNSPLHF
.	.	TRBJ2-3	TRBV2	TGTGCCAGCAACGACAGGCTCACAGATACGCAGTATTTT	CASNDRLTDTQYF
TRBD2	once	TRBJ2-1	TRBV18	TGTGCCAGCTCGGGACTAGCGGGAGGCTCCTACAATGAGCAGTTCTTC	CASSGLAGGSYNEQFF
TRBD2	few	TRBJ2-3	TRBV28	TGTGCCAGCAGACCTAGCGGGGATTCAGATACGCAGTATTTT	CASRPSGDSDTQYF
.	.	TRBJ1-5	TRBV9	TGTGCCAGCAGCGTTCAGAGGGGCAATCAGCCCCAGCATTTT	CASSVQRGNQPQHF
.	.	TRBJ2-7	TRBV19	TGTGCCAGTAGTATAACGACAGGAGAGTACGAGCAGTACTTC	CASSITTGEYEQYF
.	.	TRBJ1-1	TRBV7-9	TGTGCCAGCACCAGACAGAGACGGAACACTGAAGCTTTCTTT	CASTRQRRNTEAFF
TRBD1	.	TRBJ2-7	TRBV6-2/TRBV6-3	TGTGCCAGCAGTCGGGACAGCACCTACGAGCAGTACTTC	CASSRDSTYEQYF
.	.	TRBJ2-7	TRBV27	TGTGCCAGCAGTCCGGGTGAGGGTTCCGTCTCCTACGAGCAGTACTTC	CASSPGEGSVSYEQYF
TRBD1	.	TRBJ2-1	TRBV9	TGTGCCAGCAGCGACCGGGACAGGGTCAGAGGAGAGCAGTTCTTC	CASSDRDRVRGEQFF
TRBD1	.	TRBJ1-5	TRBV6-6	TGTGCCAGCAGTTACGGCGGGACAGAGAGCAATCAGCCCCAGCATTTT	CASSYGGTESNQPQHF
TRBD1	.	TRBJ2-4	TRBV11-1	TGTGCCAGCAGCTCCGGACAGGAAAACATTCAGTACTTC	CASSSGQENIQYF
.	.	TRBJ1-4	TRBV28	TGTGCCAGCAGTTTAGGGGGACGGAGGGATGAAAAACTGTTTTTT	CASSLGGRRDEKLFF
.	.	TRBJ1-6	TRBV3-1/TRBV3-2	TGTGCCAGCAGCCACACGACAGGCTCCTATAATTCACCCCTCCACTTT	CASSHTTGSYNSPLHF
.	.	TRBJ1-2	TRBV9	TGTGCCAGCAGCGCAAACGGGGACTATGGCTACACCTTC	CASSANGDYGYTF